Below are 25 T cell receptor beta chains sequenced from a single sample in a study of T cells in Graves' hyperthyroidism and ophthalmopathy. Amplification of TCR beta CDR3 regions was performed using RNA transcripts as template. HTBI primers were employed in a first-round RT-PCR of the TCR CDR3. Each CDR3 protein gets one entry after TCRdb re-called the multiplex PCR reads with MiXCR. Of 550,000 to 700,000 distinct CDR3 sequences listed, about 14% are singletons. Sequencing was carried out using blood. These receptors all come from a woman in her forties with Graves' ophthalmopathy.

The chain recombines TRBV12-3 or TRBV12-4 with TRBJ2-5; 13 nucleotides align to TRBD2. Trimming took 4 bases from V and 1 from J; bases not matched to a gene: 9. This CDR3 comprises 18 residues. The CDR3 reads CASSSGTSGIIFQETQYF. The CDR3 region has the DNA TGTGCCAGCAGTTCCGGGACTAGCGGGATAATCTTCCAAGAGACCCAGTACTTC.

This clonotype was counted at least ten times. V usage is TRBV6-1 and J usage is TRBJ1-2; no reliable D call. This CDR3 has 12 residues. From germline, CDR1 is MNHNS and CDR2 SASEGT. V was shortened by 7 bases and J by 2 bases, with 8 bases between the two germline ends. The CDR3 region is CASNGRNYGYTF. The CDR3 coding sequence is TGTGCCAGCAACGGCCGCAACTATGGCTACACCTTC.

This clonotype appeared many times. V usage is TRBV5-6 and J usage is TRBJ2-5; 12 bases align to TRBD1. CDR1 is SGHDT and CDR2 is YYEEEE in the germline V gene. This CDR3 contains 16 residues. With V trimmed by 0 bases and J by 5 bases, 5 bases remained unmatched. The chain's CDR3 is CASSLAGTGGRETQYF. In nucleotides, the CDR3 is TGTGCCAGCAGCTTGGCCGGGACAGGGGGCCGGGAGACCCAGTACTTC.

The table lists this clonotype with many counts. The V gene is TRBV29-1, the J gene TRBJ2-6; 9 bases fit TRBD1. Germline CDR1 reads SQVTM; CDR2 reads ANQGSEA. The CDR3 is 18 amino acids. Germline trimming cut 6 bases from V and 1 base from J; bases unmatched to any gene: 13. The CDR3 bases are TGCAGCGTCCGGTACCGGGACAGGGAGGGGTCTGGGGCCAACGTCCTGACTTTC. It encodes CSVRYRDREGSGANVLTF.

The chain's CDR3 is CASSLEISSGEQYF. In DNA, the CDR3 is TGTGCCAGCAGCTTAGAGATCTCGAGTGGGGAGCAGTACTTC. This sequence joins TRBV11-2 and TRBJ2-7; D gene ambiguous. Germline loops: CDR1 SGHAT, CDR2 FQNNGV. The CDR3 covers 14 residues. The V end lost 0 bases, the J end lost 7 bases, and 13 bases lay between the germline ends.

V is TRBV6-5 and J is TRBJ2-7, with 10 bases matching TRBD2. Germline CDR1 reads MNHEY; CDR2 reads SVGAGI. There are 16 residues in the CDR3. J was trimmed by 12 bases and V by 1 base; bases with no gene match: 15. The DNA for the CDR3 is TGTGCCAGCAGTTACTACGGAGCGGGAGGGCCTACGAATGGGTACTTC. Translation gives CASSYYGAGGPTNGYF.

This clonotype was counted many times. This chain joins TRBV15 and TRBJ1-2; 7 bases line up with TRBD1. The ends lost 0 bases at V and 3 bases at J; junction bases unmatched: 4. The CDR3 is 15 residues long. Germline V gene sequence: CDR1 LNHNV, CDR2 YYDKDF (reference sequence). The CDR3 sequence: CATSRDLTGYYGYTF. CDR3 in DNA: TGTGCCACCAGCAGAGATCTGACAGGGTACTATGGCTACACCTTC. Full variable domain (missing parts from reference TRBV15 and TRBJ1-2): DAMVIQNPRYQVTQFGKPVTLSCSQTLNHNVMYWYQQKSSQAPKLLFHYYDKDFNNEADTPDNFQSRRPNTSFCFLDIRSPGLGDTAMYLCATSRDLTGYYGYTFGSGTRLTVV.

Many counts were recorded for this clonotype. The rearrangement joins TRBV4-2 to TRBJ2-2; tentative D call: TRBD2 (5 bases). Germline assignment: CDR1 LGHNA and CDR2 YNFKEQ. The CDR3 contains 16 residues. V shed 0 bases and J shed 4 bases, with 12 bases lying between them. CDR3 nucleotide sequence: TGTGCCAGCAGCCAAGATGGGCGGGTCTTCACCGGGGAGCTGTTTTTT. Translating gives CASSQDGRVFTGELFF.

This clonotype was seen repeatedly, ten times or more. The chain is built from TRBV9 and TRBJ2-2; D not certain. The CDR3 sequence is 16 residues long. Germline values: CDR1 SGDLS, CDR2 YYNGEE. Trimming removed 1 base from V and 1 base from J, with 11 bases in between. The CDR3 reads CASSVNQHLNTGELFF. CDR3 sequence (DNA): TGTGCCAGCAGCGTAAACCAGCACTTGAACACCGGGGAGCTGTTTTTT. Full variable domain (remainder filled in from reference TRBV9 and TRBJ2-2): DSGVTQTPKHLITATGQRVTLRCSPRSGDLSVYWYQQSLDQGLQFLIQYYNGEERAKGNILERFSAQQFPDLHSELNLSSLELGDSALYFCASSVNQHLNTGELFFGEGSRLTVL.

The chain is built from TRBV27 and TRBJ2-7; possible D gene TRBD2, 6 bases. CDR3 length: 14 amino acids. Trimming shortened V by 5 bases and J by 1 base, and 12 bases separated the two germline ends. Germline CDR1 reads MNHEY; CDR2 reads SMNVEV (reference sequence). The CDR3 DNA sequence: TGTGCCAGCAGTCGAGACGGGGGATCCTACGAGCAGTACTTC. It specifies CASSRDGGSYEQYF.

At least ten counts were recorded for this clonotype. The rearrangement joins TRBV2 to TRBJ2-3; no firm D call. There are 15 residues in the CDR3. The V end lost 6 bases, the J end lost 1 base, and 14 bases lay between the germline ends. Germline lookup yields CDR1 SNHLY and CDR2 FYNNEI. CDR3 loop: CASRARFPGTDTQYF. The CDR3 region has the DNA TGTGCCAGCAGGGCCCGATTCCCAGGCACAGATACGCAGTATTTT.

This clonotype has a handful of counts. The chain uses TRBV19 and TRBJ1-3; the D is unclear. The CDR3 consists of 14 residues. Trimming pared 6 bases from V and 8 bases from J, leaving 17 bases between. CDR1 LNHDA and CDR2 SQIVND come from the germline V gene (reference sequence). The CDR3 sequence: CASSPPGRWDTIYF. DNA of the CDR3: TGTGCCAGTAGCCCTCCGGGCCGATGGGACACCATATATTTT.

This clonotype occurred many times. The chain employs TRBV5-1 and TRBJ2-2, with 8 bases fitting TRBD1. CDR3 length equals 15 residues. Trimming cost V 1 base and J 5 bases; bases outside gene matches: 4. Germline loops: CDR1 SGHRS, CDR2 YFSETQ. The DNA of the CDR3 is TGCGCCAGCAGCTTGTCGGGACAGGCGACCGGGGAGCTGTTTTTT. Translation gives CASSLSGQATGELFF. The full variable domain, in which reference TRBV5-1 and TRBJ2-2 provide the parts outside the CDR3, is KAGVTQTPRYLIKTRGQQVTLSCSPISGHRSVSWYQQTPGQGLQFLFEYFSETQRNKGNFPGRFSGRQFSNSRSEMNVSTLELGDSALYLCASSLSGQATGELFFGEGSRLTVL.

This clonotype occurred many times. The chain's CDR3 is CASSSKQGATEAFF. The CDR3 DNA follows: TGTGCCAGCAGCTCAAAACAGGGAGCGACTGAAGCTTTCTTT. J is TRBJ1-1 and V is TRBV7-9; perhaps TRBD1 as D (6 bases). Trimming pared 4 bases from V and 5 bases from J, leaving 14 bases between. Germline V lookup: CDR1 SEHNR, CDR2 FQNEAQ (reference sequence). The CDR3 consists of 14 residues.

This clonotype was picked up many times. V is TRBV7-2 and J is TRBJ2-7; the D gene is possibly TRBD2 (6 bases). The length of the CDR3 is 14 residues. The V end lost 5 bases, the J end lost 0 bases, and 11 bases lay between the germline ends. The V gene's germline CDR1 is SGHTA and CDR2 FQGNSA. The chain's CDR3 is CASSPSGLSYEQYF. Here the CDR3 DNA reads TGTGCCAGCAGCCCCAGCGGGCTCTCCTACGAGCAGTACTTC.

The chain joins TRBV7-2 to TRBJ2-7; tentative D call: TRBD2 (6 bases). Germline CDR1 reads SGHTA; CDR2 reads FQGNSA. The CDR3 spans 15 residues. V shed 5 bases and J shed 1 base, with 15 bases lying between them. DNA for the CDR3: TGTGCCAGCAGCGGGGAGGCAGCGGTATCCTACGAGCAGTACTTC. Translated, it gives CASSGEAAVSYEQYF.

This clonotype was counted at least ten times. The chain employs TRBV6-1 and TRBJ2-5, with 9 nucleotides matching TRBD2. CDR1 and CDR2 (germline): MNHNS, SASEGT. J was trimmed by 4 bases and V by 6 bases; bases with no gene match: 6. This CDR3 is 14 amino acids long. CDR3 region: CASSALLAGETQYF. The CDR3 coding sequence is TGTGCCAGCAGCGCGCTACTAGCGGGAGAGACCCAGTACTTC.

This clonotype was detected many times. This sequence joins TRBV28 and TRBJ2-5; 12 bases line up with TRBD2. The CDR3 totals 15 residues. Trimming took 2 bases from V and 7 from J; bases not matched to a gene: 5. Germline V gene lookup returns CDR1 MDHEN and CDR2 SYDVKM. The CDR3 sequence: CASSLRSSGRGTQYF. CDR3 DNA sequence: TGTGCCAGCAGTTTACGGTCTAGCGGGAGGGGGACCCAGTACTTC. The variable domain in full, with the rest retrieved from reference TRBV28 and TRBJ2-5, is DVKVTQSSRYLVKRTGEKVFLECVQDMDHENMFWYRQDPGLGLRLIYFSYDVKMKEKGDIPEGYSVSREKKERFSLILESASTNQTSMYLCASSLRSSGRGTQYFGPGTRLLVL.

This clonotype showed up many times. The chain employs TRBV30 and TRBJ2-7; 9 bases match TRBD1. V trimming: 0 bases; J trimming: 6 bases; junction bases outside the gene matches: 6. The CDR3 is 14 residues long. Germline CDR1 and CDR2: GTSNPN and SVGIG (reference sequence). The CDR3 spells CAWSVEQGAGEQYF. CDR3 bases: TGTGCCTGGAGTGTAGAACAGGGGGCCGGCGAGCAGTACTTC. Together with reference TRBV30 and TRBJ2-7, the CDR3 gives the full variable domain: SQTIHQWPATLVQPVGSPLSLECTVEGTSNPNLYWYRQAAGRGLQLLFYSVGIGQISSEVPQNLSASRPQDRQFILSSKKLLLSDSGFYLCAWSVEQGAGEQYFGPGTRLTVT.

The CDR3 DNA reads TGCGCCAGCAGCTCCTCGGGACTAGCGGGGAGCGAGACCCAGTACTTC. It is translated as CASSSSGLAGSETQYF. The V gene is TRBV5-1, the J gene TRBJ2-5, with TRBD2 matching over 13 bases. This CDR3 spans 16 amino acids. The germline V gene encodes CDR1 SGHRS and CDR2 YFSETQ. The V and J ends lost 3 bases and 5 bases, in that order; junction bases with no gene match: 7.

CDR3 amino acids: CATSKATWGAGELFF. The CDR3 bases are TGTGCCACCAGCAAGGCCACTTGGGGGGCCGGGGAGCTGTTTTTT. J is TRBJ2-2 and V is TRBV15, with D possibly TRBD2 on 6 matching bases. CDR1 is LNHNV, CDR2 YYDKDF, per germline (reference sequence). The V gene lost 4 bases and the J gene lost 6 bases, with 15 bases spanning the gap. The CDR3 covers 15 residues.

This clonotype appeared many times. The DNA of the CDR3 is TGTGCCAGCAGGCCTAAGGGTGTGCGCCCTGGTCAAGAGACCCAGTACTTC. Its translation is CASRPKGVRPGQETQYF. The rearrangement uses TRBV28 and TRBJ2-5; no reliable D call. The CDR3 covers 17 residues. CDR1 and CDR2 (germline): MDHEN, SYDVKM. V was clipped by 6 bases and J by 2 bases, with 22 bases between them.

This clonotype was counted ten times or more. This chain links TRBV6-2 or TRBV6-3 with TRBJ1-1, with TRBD1 as a possible D gene (6 bases). CDR1 is MNHEY, CDR2 SVGEGT, per germline. The CDR3 runs to 16 residues. V was shortened by 0 bases and J by 3 bases, with 14 bases between the two germline ends. In DNA, the CDR3 is TGTGCCAGCAGTTACTCGAACCCAGGGGTTGACACTGAAGCTTTCTTT. It translates to CASSYSNPGVDTEAFF.

In its sample, this clonotype was seen many times. CDR3 DNA: TGTGCCAGCAGCCGGACTAGCGGGGTTACCTACGAGCAGTACTTC. Amino acids: CASSRTSGVTYEQYF. The J gene is TRBJ2-7, the V gene TRBV12-3 or TRBV12-4; 12 bases fit TRBD2. Germline trimming cut 6 bases from V and 2 bases from J; bases unmatched to any gene: 5. The CDR3 is 15 residues long.

This clonotype has a count of ten or more. This chain uses TRBV29-1 with TRBJ1-2; D possibly corresponds to TRBD1 (5 bases). Trimming shortened V by 5 bases and J by 1 base, and 11 bases separated the two germline ends. Per germline, CDR1 SQVTM and CDR2 ANQGSEA. The CDR3 has 13 residues. CDR3 DNA sequence: TGCAGCGTTAGGGGAGGGCTTAACTATGGCTACACCTTC. This translates into CSVRGGLNYGYTF.